The entry below gives a single TCR beta chain sequence along with its context. Its specific antigen is unknown. Qualities for individual bases were not recorded, and no much larger clone is one base off. The High Capacity cDNA Reverse Transcription Kit was used to reverse transcribe all of the isolated RNA, meaning that expressed TCRB transcripts were what got sequenced. Naive, central memory and regulatory T cell samples underwent deep immunoSEQ sequencing, averaging approximately 3.3 million total reads per sample. Sorted cells were lysed in RLT buffer, and RNA was extracted using DNase-treated RNeasy Micro or Mini kits according to cell number. Each cell subset was processed on its own to prevent cross-contamination, while patient and healthy donor samples were processed together. The immunoSEQ multiplex PCR was used to amplify TCRB sequences from cDNA, yielding 87-bp fragments that span the CDR3 region. Sequencing of the amplicons was performed on the Illumina HiSeq platform. Concerning the study's data processing: Synthetic template baselines were used to correct PCR bias computationally, reads within Hamming distance 2 were collapsed, and singletons that could not be merged were discarded. Reads were aligned against IMGT so that V, D and J genes, CDR3 length and insertions or deletions at six rearrangement sites could be assigned. Within each subset, clonotype counts were normalized to sorted cell number, and only after that were true diversity and Gini coefficients computed with the tcR R package. Repertoire sharing was quantified using the overlap coefficient calculated on TCRB nucleotide sequences. TCRdb limited this immuneACCESS table to in-frame rearrangements with V and J called. A share of clones is missing; checked studies link under half to unresolved V genes, and the rest is unexplained. The D gene and trimming were derived from the DNA, and the V and J assignments and clone size from that table. In all, the sample holds 150,000 to 190,000 clones, and about a tenth of those were seen once. The ten largest clonotypes hold roughly 0.5% of the sample.

The germline V gene yields SGHRS for CDR1 and YFSETQ for CDR2. The CDR3 spans 15 residues, from the cysteine through the phenylalanine. Left in the record is the CDR3 DNA by itself, 45 bases read in frame from the first base. The germline ends are 12 bases apart after V is trimmed by 4 bases and J by 0 bases. Each donor gave one peripheral blood draw, averaging approximately 110 mL, which was collected into heparinised tubes. A BD FACSAria II was used to sort naive, central memory, regulatory and stem cell-like memory CD4+ T cells with a panel that included CD45RO, CCR7, CD25, CD127, CD95 and CD27. A purity above 95% was achieved for all sorted populations. PBMCs were isolated right away by Lymphoprep density gradient centrifugation and were stained directly, without culture. So that batch effects would be minimized, each experiment stained and sorted samples in pairs, pairing one healthy donor with one patient.

The record originates from a study of beta chain features in type 1 diabetes (dated by TCRdb to the late 2010s). In the study overall: Mean age, gender distribution, total cell number and subset yield did not differ between patients and healthy donors. A total of over 90,000,000 sorted cells were examined across all samples, and a strong correlation was observed between cell number per subset and RNA yield. The study compared the TCRB repertoires of sorted circulating CD4+ T cell subsets in recently diagnosed type 1 diabetes patients with those in matched healthy donors. Naive and central memory subsets were obtained from all 30 or so donors, but regulatory and stem cell-like memory subsets were isolated from only 8 patients and 8 healthy donors. Results the study describes overall, beyond this receptor: In all four CD4+ subsets, TCRB CDR3 length was moderately but significantly shorter in type 1 diabetes patients. HLA sub-analyses involved small numbers of individuals, so any influence of HLA type on TCRB rearrangement remained unresolved. Naive, central memory and regulatory TCRB repertoires appeared to be more alike among patients than among healthy donors. Because cDNA was sequenced instead of genomic DNA, highly expressing activated cells could be over-represented, though the groups showed no difference in activation or CD3 levels. At VDJ recombination sites, patients with type 1 diabetes made fewer insertions and deleted more nucleotides, a pattern implying thymic rearrangement abnormalities. PCR may preferentially amplify shorter templates, but because patient and control samples were amplified and corrected together, any resulting skew would affect both groups equally.

The sequence was collected from a man aged 30 to 45 with type 1 diabetes. The chain is made from TRBV5-1 and TRBJ2-3; TRBD2 might be the D gene, on 6 matching bases. The sequenced sample was central memory CD4+ T cells from blood. The DNA sequence is TGCGCCAGCAGCCTGGTAAGCGGGAGCACAGATACGCAGTATTTT. The translation is CASSLVSGSTDTQYF.